This T cell receptor beta chain was identified in a study of blood T cell repertoires in COVID-19. The germline V gene has CDR1 SGDLS and CDR2 YYNGEE. The J segment lost 7 bases and the V segment lost 2 bases, leaving 7 bases of the junction unmatched. This CDR3 has 15 residues. Method: immunoSEQ multiplex PCR; TCRdb's copy keeps in-frame clones and lacks some. The sample consists of some 68,000 clones, less than 95% of them appearing once. The chain is built from TRBV9 and TRBJ2-7, with 12 positions matching TRBD1. The clonotype originates from a man aged 50-59 years with COVID-19, enrolled during active disease. The material sequenced was peripheral blood. Here the CDR3 reads CASSVRDRGRGEQYF. In DNA form, the CDR3 reads TGTGCCAGCAGCGTCCGGGACAGGGGGCGCGGGGAGCAGTACTTC.